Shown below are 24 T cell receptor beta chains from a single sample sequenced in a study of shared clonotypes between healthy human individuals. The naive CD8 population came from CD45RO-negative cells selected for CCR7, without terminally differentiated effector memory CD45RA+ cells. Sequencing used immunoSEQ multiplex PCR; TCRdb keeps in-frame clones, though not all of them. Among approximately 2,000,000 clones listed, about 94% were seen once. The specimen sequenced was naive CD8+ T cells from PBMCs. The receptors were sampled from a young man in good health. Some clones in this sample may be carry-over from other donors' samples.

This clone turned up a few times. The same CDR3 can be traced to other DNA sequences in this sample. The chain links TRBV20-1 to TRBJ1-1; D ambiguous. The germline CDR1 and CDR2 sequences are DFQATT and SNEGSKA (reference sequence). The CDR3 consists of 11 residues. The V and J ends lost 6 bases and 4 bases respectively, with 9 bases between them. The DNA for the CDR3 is TGCAGTGCACCGGGTGGCACTGAAGCTTTCTTT. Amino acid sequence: CSAPGGTEAFF.

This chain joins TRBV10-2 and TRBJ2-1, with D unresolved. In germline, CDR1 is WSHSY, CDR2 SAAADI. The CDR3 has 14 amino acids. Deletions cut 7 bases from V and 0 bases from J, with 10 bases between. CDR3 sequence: CASKDQSSYNEQFF. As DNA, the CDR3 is TGCGCCAGCAAAGATCAAAGCTCCTACAATGAGCAGTTCTTC.

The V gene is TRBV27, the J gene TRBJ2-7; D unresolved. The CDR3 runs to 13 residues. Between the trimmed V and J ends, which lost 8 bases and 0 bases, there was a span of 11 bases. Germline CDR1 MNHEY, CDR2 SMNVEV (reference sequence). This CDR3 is CASAFGGSYEQYF. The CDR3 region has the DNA TGTGCCAGCGCATTCGGCGGCTCCTACGAGCAGTACTTC.

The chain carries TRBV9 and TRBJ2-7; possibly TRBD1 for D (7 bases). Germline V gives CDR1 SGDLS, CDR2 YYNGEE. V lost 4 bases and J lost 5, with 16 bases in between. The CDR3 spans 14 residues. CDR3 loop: CASSSGGTANEQYF. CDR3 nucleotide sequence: TGTGCCAGCAGCTCGGGCGGGACAGCTAACGAGCAGTACTTC.

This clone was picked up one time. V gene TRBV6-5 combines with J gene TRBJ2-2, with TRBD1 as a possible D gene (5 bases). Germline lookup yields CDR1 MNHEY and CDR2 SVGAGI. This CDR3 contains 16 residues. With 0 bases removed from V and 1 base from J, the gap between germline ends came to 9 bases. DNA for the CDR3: TGTGCCAGCAGTTACTCGAAAAGGGGGAACACCGGGGAGCTGTTTTTT. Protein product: CASSYSKRGNTGELFF.

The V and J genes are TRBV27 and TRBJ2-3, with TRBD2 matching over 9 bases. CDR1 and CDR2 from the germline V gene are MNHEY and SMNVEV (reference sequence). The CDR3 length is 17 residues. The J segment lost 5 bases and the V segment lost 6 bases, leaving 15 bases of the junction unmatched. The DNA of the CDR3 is TGTGCCAGCAGACCCCTTTTAGCGGGAGTAAGTTTAGATACGCAGTATTTT. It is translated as CASRPLLAGVSLDTQYF.

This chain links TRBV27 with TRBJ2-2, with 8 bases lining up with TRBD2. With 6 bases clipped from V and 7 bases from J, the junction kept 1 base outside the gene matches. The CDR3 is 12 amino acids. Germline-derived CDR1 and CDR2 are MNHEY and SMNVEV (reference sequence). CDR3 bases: TGTGCCAGCAGGGGACTAGGCGGGGAGCTGTTTTTT. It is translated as CASRGLGGELFF.

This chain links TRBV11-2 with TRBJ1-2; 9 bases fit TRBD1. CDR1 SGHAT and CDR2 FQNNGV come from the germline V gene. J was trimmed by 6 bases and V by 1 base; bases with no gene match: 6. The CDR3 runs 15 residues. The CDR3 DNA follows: TGTGCCAGCAGCTTAGCGCTTGGGACAGGGCATGGCTACACCTTC. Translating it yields CASSLALGTGHGYTF.

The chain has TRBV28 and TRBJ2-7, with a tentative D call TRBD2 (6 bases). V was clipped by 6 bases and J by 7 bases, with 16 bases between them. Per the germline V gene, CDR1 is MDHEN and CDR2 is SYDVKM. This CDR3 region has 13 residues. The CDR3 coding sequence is TGTGCCAGCAGCCCTGGAGGGCCGCGGGAGCAGTACTTC. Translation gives CASSPGGPREQYF.

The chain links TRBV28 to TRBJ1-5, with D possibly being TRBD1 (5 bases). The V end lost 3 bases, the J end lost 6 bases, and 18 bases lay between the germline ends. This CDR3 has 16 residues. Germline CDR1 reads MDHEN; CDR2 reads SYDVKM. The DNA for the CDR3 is TGTGCCAGCAGTTTTGGCAGGTTCTATGGGGGTCAGCCCCAGCATTTT. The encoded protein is CASSFGRFYGGQPQHF.

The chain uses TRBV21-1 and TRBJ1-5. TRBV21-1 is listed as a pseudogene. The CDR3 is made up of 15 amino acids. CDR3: CASRILGGSNQPQHF. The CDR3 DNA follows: TGTGCCAGCCGTATTCTAGGGGGGAGCAATCAGCCCCAGCATTTT.

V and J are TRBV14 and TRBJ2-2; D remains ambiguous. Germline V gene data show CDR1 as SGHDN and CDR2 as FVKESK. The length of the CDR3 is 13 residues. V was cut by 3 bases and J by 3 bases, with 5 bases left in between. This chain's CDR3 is CASSHEYTGELFF. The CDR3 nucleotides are TGTGCCAGCAGCCATGAATACACCGGGGAGCTGTTTTTT.

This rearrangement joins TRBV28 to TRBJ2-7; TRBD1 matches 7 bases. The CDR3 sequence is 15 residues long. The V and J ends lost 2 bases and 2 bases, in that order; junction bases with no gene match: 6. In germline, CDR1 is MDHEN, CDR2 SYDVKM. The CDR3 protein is CASSLIGDRAYEQYF. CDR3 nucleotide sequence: TGTGCCAGCAGTTTAATTGGAGACAGGGCCTACGAGCAGTACTTC.

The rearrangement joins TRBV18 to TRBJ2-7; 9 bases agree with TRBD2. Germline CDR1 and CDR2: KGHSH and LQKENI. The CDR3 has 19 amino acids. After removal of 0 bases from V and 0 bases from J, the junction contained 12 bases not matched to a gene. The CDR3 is CASSPPGSLAGALSYEQYF. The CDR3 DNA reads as TGTGCCAGCTCACCACCCGGATCCTTAGCGGGAGCCCTCTCCTACGAGCAGTACTTC.

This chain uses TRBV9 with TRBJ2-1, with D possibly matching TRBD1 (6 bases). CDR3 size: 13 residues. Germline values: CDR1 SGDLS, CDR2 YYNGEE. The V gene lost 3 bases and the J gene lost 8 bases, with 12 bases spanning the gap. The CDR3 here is CASSAGHSDEQFF. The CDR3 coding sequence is TGTGCCAGCAGCGCGGGACATTCCGATGAGCAGTTCTTC.

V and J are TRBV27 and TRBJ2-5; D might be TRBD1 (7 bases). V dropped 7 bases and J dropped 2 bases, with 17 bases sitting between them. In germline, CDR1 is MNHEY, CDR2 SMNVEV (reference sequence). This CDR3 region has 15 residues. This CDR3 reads CASIAGGIRQETQYF. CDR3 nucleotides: TGTGCCAGCATCGCAGGGGGGATCCGACAAGAGACCCAGTACTTC.

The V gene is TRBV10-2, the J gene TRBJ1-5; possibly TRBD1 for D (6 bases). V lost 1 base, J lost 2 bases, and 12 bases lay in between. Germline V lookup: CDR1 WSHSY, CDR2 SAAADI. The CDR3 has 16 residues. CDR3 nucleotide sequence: TGCGCCAGCAGTGAGTATTCCGGGGGCGGCAATCAGCCCCAGCATTTT. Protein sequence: CASSEYSGGGNQPQHF.

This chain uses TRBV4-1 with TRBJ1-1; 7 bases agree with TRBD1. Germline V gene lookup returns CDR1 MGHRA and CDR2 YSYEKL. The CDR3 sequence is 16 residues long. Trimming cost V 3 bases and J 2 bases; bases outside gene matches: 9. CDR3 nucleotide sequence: TGCGCCAGCAGCCAGCCGGACAGGACGAAAAACACTGAAGCTTTCTTT. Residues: CASSQPDRTKNTEAFF.

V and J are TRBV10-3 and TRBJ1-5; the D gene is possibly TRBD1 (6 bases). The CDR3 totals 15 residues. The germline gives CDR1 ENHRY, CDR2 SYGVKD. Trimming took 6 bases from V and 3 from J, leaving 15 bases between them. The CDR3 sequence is CAISGDIMANQPQHF. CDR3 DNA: TGTGCCATCAGCGGGGACATAATGGCCAATCAGCCCCAGCATTTT.

In DNA form, the CDR3 reads TGCGCCAGCAACGCAAGGGGACAGGGGGCCTACGAGCAGTACTTC. Its translation: CASNARGQGAYEQYF. The genes are TRBV23-1 and TRBJ2-7, with TRBD1 identical over 11 bases. TRBV23-1 is annotated as an ORF whose role is uncertain. The CDR3 spans 15 residues. The ends lost 7 bases at V and 2 bases at J; junction bases unmatched: 7.

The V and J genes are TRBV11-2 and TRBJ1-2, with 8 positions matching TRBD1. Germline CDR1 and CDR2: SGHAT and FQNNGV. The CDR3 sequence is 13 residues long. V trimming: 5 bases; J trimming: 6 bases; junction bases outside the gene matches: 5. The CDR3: CASSADRVDGYTF. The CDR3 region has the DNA TGTGCCAGCAGCGCGGACAGGGTGGATGGCTACACCTTC.

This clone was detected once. The CDR3 region is CASSFAGSGGTEAFF. CDR3 nucleotides: TGTGCCAGCAGCTTTGCCGGTAGCGGAGGGACTGAAGCTTTCTTT. The chain joins TRBV7-9 to TRBJ1-1; D is unclear. The CDR3 loop spans 15 amino acids. V dropped 3 bases and J dropped 5 bases, with 16 bases sitting between them. The V gene's germline CDR1 is SEHNR and CDR2 FQNEAQ (reference sequence).

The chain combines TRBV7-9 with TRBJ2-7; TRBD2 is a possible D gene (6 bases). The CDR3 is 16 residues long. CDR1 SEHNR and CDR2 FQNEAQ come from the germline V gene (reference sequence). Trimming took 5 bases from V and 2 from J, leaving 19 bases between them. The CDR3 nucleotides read TGTGCCAGCAGCCGCGACCGGGGGTCTCCTACCTACGAGCAGTACTTC. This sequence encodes CASSRDRGSPTYEQYF.

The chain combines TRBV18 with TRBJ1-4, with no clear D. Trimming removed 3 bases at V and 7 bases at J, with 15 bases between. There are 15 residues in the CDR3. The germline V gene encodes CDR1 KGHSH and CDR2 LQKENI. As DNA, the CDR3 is TGTGCCAGCTCACCGTTGGTCGTACCGGTTGAAAAACTGTTTTTT. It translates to CASSPLVVPVEKLFF.